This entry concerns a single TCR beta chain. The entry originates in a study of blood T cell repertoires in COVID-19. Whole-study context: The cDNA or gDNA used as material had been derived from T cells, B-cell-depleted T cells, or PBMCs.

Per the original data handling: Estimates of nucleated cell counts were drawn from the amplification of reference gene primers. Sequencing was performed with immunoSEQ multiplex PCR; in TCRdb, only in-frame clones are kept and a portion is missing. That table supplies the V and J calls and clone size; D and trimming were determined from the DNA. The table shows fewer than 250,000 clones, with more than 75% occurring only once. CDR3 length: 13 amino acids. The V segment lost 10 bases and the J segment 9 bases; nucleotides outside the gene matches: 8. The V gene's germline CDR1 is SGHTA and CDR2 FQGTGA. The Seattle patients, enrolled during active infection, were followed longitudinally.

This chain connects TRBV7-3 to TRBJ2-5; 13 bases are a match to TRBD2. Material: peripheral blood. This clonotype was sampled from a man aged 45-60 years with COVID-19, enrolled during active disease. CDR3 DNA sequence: TGTGCCATTTGGACTAGCGGGAGAGGGGCCCAGTACTTC. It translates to CAIWTSGRGAQYF.